These 10 T cell receptor beta chains were sequenced from one sample in a study of glioma-infiltrating T cells. Amplification of TCR alpha and beta CDR3 regions from RNA used iRepertoire nested multiplex PCR. TCRdb redid the calling of the multiplex PCR reads with MiXCR, one entry per CDR3 protein. Among some 150,000 distinct CDR3 sequences listed, approximately 39% were seen once. The specimen sequenced was glioma tissue, nonneoplastic brain tissue, or PBMCs (not recorded which). Receptors originate from a human donor with low-grade glioma or glioblastoma, undergoing nonglioma brain surgery, or in good health (not recorded which).

The genes are TRBV20-1 and TRBJ2-3, with TRBD1 as a possible D gene (6 bases). V was clipped by 6 bases and J by 1 base, with 14 bases between them. CDR3 length: 14 residues. CDR1 and CDR2 (germline): DFQATT, SNEGSKA (reference sequence). The CDR3: CSAKLRTGTDTQYF. CDR3 coding DNA: TGCAGTGCGAAGCTTCGGACAGGCACAGATACGCAGTATTTT.

The rearrangement uses TRBV2 and TRBJ1-2, with 7 bases fitting TRBD1. The CDR3 is 17 residues long. The germline V gene encodes CDR1 SNHLY and CDR2 FYNNEI. The trim removed 0 bases at V and 4 bases at J, leaving 11 bases unmatched. The CDR3 is CASSEALGRTGSYGYTF. The CDR3 DNA sequence: TGTGCCAGCAGTGAAGCACTGGGAAGGACAGGATCCTATGGCTACACCTTC.

The rearrangement joins TRBV6-1 to TRBJ1-3; a weak D match, TRBD1 (5 bases). Trimming stripped 6 bases from V and 0 bases from J, with 9 bases between. Germline CDR1 MNHNS, CDR2 SASEGT. The CDR3 contains 14 residues. Here the CDR3 DNA reads TGTGCCAGCAGGGACACCAGCTCTGGAAACACCATATATTTT. Encoded protein: CASRDTSSGNTIYF.

This clonotype was observed at least ten times. V gene TRBV27 combines with J gene TRBJ1-1, with TRBD1 matching 7 bases. This CDR3 is 17 amino acids long. V trimming: 4 bases; J trimming: 0 bases; junction bases outside the gene matches: 11. Germline loops: CDR1 MNHEY, CDR2 SMNVEV (reference sequence). CDR3 sequence (DNA): TGTGCCAGCAGTTCGTTGCGGACAGGACAGATGAACACTGAAGCTTTCTTT. It translates to CASSSLRTGQMNTEAFF.

This clonotype was observed a handful of times. This chain connects TRBV12-3 or TRBV12-4 to TRBJ2-1, with a possible D match to TRBD2 (6 bases). Trimming removed 6 bases at V and 3 bases at J, with 15 bases between. This CDR3 has 15 residues. The CDR3 DNA reads as TGTGCCAGCAGATCAAACCGGGACTTCTACAATGAGCAGTTCTTC. Translation gives CASRSNRDFYNEQFF.

A few counts support this clonotype. This chain links TRBV27 with TRBJ2-5, with D possibly being TRBD1 (6 bases). V was cut by 6 bases and J by 4 bases, with 18 bases left in between. CDR1 MNHEY and CDR2 SMNVEV come from the germline V gene (reference sequence). CDR3 length: 15 residues. The CDR3 bases are TGTGCCAGCAGATTAACTACAGGGAATCCAGAGACCCAGTACTTC. It encodes CASRLTTGNPETQYF.

The chain recombines TRBV7-2 with TRBJ2-3; TRBD2 matches at 13 bases. Germline V gives CDR1 SGHTA, CDR2 FQGNSA. The CDR3 length is 16 residues. V lost 3 bases, J lost 5 bases, and 5 bases stayed unmatched. CDR3 amino acids: CASSLRLAGGRDTQYF. The CDR3 DNA is TGTGCCAGCAGCTTGCGACTAGCGGGAGGAAGAGATACGCAGTATTTT.

This clonotype was found a few times. This sequence joins TRBV2 and TRBJ2-5, with D tentatively TRBD2 (5 bases). Germline lookup yields CDR1 SNHLY and CDR2 FYNNEI. Trimming pared 0 bases from V and 4 bases from J, leaving 9 bases between. The CDR3 contains 14 residues. The CDR3 DNA reads TGTGCCAGCAGTGAAGCTTGGACTTTAGAGACCCAGTACTTC. It translates to CASSEAWTLETQYF. The full variable domain, with the rest looked up from reference TRBV2 and TRBJ2-5, is EPEVTQTPSHQVTQMGQEVILRCVPISNHLYFYWYRQILGQKVEFLVSFYNNEISEKSEIFDDQFSVERPDGSNFTLKIRSTKLEDSAMYFCASSEAWTLETQYFGPGTRLLVL.

This clonotype was counted only a few times. This chain uses TRBV6-2 or TRBV6-3 with TRBJ2-3; D call uncertain. The CDR3 has 14 amino acids. Germline V lookup: CDR1 MNHEY, CDR2 SVGEGT. The V end was cut by 2 bases, the J end by 4 bases, with 10 bases between. The CDR3 DNA reads TGTGCCAGCAGTTACAGGCAGCCACCAGATACGCAGTATTTT. Amino acid sequence: CASSYRQPPDTQYF.

The sample holds a few counts of this clonotype. This chain joins TRBV6-1 and TRBJ2-1; no definite D call. The CDR3 is 13 amino acids. The germline V gene has CDR1 MNHNS and CDR2 SASEGT. Between the trimmed V and J ends, which lost 4 bases and 6 bases, there was a span of 10 bases. Here the CDR3 reads CASSGMIFNEQFF. CDR3 nucleotides: TGTGCCAGCAGTGGGATGATCTTCAATGAGCAGTTCTTC.